The clone carrying this TCR beta chain was detected only once. While infection was still active, Seattle patients were enrolled and then followed longitudinally. These data belong to a study of blood T cell repertoires in COVID-19. Background on the study: Sources were T cells, B-cell-depleted T cells, or PBMCs; the material itself was cDNA or gDNA.

V dropped 4 bases and J dropped 4 bases, with 18 bases sitting between them. CDR3 length: 16 amino acids. Germline V gives CDR1 SGHTS, CDR2 YDEGEE. As processed by the authors: How many nucleated cells were present was estimated from reference gene primer amplification. This table comes from immunoSEQ multiplex PCR, and its TCRdb copy is limited to in-frame clones, with some not included. V, J and clone size reflect that table, while D and trimming were determined from the DNA. Altogether fewer than 350,000 clones are present, roughly nine tenths being singletons, with the ten largest covering more than 10%.

The chain recombines TRBV5-8 with TRBJ2-1; D possibly corresponds to TRBD2 (7 bases). The sequence was collected from a woman in her twenties or thirties with COVID-19, enrolled during active disease. Sequenced material: peripheral blood. CDR3: CASSRVLGGAYNEQFF. CDR3 nucleotide sequence: TGTGCCAGCAGCCGAGTGTTGGGGGGGGCGTACAATGAGCAGTTCTTC.